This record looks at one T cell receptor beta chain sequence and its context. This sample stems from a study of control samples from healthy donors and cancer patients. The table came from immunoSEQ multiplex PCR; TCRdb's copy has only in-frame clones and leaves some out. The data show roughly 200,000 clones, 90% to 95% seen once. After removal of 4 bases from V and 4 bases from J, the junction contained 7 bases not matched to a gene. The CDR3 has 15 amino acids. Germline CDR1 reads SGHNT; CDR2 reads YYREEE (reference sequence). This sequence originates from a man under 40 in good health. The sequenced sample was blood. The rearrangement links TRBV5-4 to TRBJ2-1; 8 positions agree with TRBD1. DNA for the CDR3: TGTGCCAGCAGCCTCAGACAGGGGACTTACAATGAGCAGTTCTTC. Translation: CASSLRQGTYNEQFF.